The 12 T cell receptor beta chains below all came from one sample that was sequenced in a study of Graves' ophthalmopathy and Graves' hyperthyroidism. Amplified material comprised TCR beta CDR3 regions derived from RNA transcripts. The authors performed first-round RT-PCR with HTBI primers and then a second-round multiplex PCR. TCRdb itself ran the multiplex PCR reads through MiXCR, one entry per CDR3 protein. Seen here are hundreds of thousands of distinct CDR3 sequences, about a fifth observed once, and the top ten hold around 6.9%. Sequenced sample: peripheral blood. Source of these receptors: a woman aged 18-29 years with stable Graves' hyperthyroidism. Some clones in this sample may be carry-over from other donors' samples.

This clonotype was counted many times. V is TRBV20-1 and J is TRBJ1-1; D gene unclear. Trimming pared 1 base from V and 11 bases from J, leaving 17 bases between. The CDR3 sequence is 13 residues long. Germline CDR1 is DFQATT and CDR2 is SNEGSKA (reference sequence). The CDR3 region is CSARGPSQGQAFF. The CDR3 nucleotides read TGCAGTGCTAGAGGCCCTTCACAAGGGCAGGCTTTCTTT.

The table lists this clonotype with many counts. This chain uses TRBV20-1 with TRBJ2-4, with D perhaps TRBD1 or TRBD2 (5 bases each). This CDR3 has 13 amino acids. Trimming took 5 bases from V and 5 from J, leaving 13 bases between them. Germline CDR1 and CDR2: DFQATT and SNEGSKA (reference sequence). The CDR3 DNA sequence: TGCAGTGCTGAAGCCGGGACGCAAAACATTCAGTACTTC. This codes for CSAEAGTQNIQYF.

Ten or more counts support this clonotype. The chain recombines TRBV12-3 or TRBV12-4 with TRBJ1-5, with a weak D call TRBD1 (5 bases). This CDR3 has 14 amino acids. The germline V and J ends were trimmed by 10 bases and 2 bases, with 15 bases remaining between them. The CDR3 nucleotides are TGTGCCACCTCGGGGGGGGGAGGCAATCAGCCCCAGCATTTT. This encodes CATSGGGGNQPQHF.

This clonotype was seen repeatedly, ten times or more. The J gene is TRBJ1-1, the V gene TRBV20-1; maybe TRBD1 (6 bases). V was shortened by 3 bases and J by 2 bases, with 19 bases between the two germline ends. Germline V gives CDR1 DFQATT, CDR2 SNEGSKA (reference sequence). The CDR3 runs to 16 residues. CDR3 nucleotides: TGCAGTGCTAGGCGAGGGGGGCCGTGGTTCAACACTGAAGCTTTCTTT. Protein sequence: CSARRGGPWFNTEAFF.

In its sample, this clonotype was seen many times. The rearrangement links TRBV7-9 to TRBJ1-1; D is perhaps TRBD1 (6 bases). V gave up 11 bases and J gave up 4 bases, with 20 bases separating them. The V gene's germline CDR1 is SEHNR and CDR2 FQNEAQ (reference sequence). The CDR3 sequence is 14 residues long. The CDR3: CAARDQGRGTEAFF. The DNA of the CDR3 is TGTGCCGCCCGGGACCAGGGGAGGGGCACTGAAGCTTTCTTT.

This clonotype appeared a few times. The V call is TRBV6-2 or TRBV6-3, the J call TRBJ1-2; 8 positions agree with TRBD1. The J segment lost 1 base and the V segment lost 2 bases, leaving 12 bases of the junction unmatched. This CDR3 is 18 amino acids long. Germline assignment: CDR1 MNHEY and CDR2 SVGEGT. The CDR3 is CASSYRPGQGRGNYGYTF. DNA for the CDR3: TGTGCCAGCAGTTACCGCCCCGGACAGGGCCGGGGTAACTATGGCTACACCTTC.

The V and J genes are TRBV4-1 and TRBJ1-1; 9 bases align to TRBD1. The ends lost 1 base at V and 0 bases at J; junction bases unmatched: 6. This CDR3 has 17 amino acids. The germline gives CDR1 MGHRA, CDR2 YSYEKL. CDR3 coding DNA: TGCGCCAGCAGCCAAGTTAGGACAGGGGCCATGAACACTGAAGCTTTCTTT. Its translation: CASSQVRTGAMNTEAFF.

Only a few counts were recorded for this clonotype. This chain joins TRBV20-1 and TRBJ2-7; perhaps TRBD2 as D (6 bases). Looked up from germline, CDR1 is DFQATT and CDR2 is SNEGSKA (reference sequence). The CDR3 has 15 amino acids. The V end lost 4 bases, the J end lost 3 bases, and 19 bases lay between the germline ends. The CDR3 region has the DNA TGCAGTGCTATGGCCCCGACTAGTAGAGGCTACGAGCAGTACTTC. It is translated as CSAMAPTSRGYEQYF.

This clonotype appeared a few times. The CDR3 nucleotides are TGTGCCACCAGTGATTACACGCACCGCCGCTCTGGAAACACCATATATTTT. Translated, it gives CATSDYTHRRSGNTIYF. The chain combines TRBV24-1 with TRBJ1-3; no clear D gene. Deletions cut 2 bases from V and 0 bases from J, with 13 bases between. The CDR3 is 17 amino acids. Germline V CDR1 and CDR2: KGHDR, SFDVKD.

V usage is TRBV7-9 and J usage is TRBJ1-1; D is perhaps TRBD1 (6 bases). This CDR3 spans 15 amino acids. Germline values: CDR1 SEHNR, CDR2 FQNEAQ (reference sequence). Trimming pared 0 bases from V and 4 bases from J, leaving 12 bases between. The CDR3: CASSLASRGPTEAFF. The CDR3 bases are TGTGCCAGCAGCTTAGCCTCCAGGGGACCCACTGAAGCTTTCTTT. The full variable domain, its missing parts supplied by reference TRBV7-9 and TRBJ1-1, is DTGVSQNPRHKITKRGQNVTFRCDPISEHNRLYWYRQTLGQGPEFLTYFQNEAQLEKSRLLSDRFSAERPKGSFSTLEIQRTEQGDSAMYLCASSLASRGPTEAFFGQGTRLTVV.

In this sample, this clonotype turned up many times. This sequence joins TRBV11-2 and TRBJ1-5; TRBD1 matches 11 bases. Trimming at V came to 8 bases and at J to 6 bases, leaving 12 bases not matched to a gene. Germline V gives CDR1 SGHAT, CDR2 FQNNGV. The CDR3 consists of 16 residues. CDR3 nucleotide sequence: TGTGCCAGCGGAGAAACAATCGGGACAGGGGGTCAGCCCCAGCATTTT. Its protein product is CASGETIGTGGQPQHF. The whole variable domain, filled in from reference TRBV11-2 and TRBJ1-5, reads EAGVAQSPRYKIIEKRQSVAFWCNPISGHATLYWYQQILGQGPKLLIQFQNNGVVDDSQLPKDRFSAERLKGVDSTLKIQPAKLEDSAVYLCASGETIGTGGQPQHFGDGTRLSIL.

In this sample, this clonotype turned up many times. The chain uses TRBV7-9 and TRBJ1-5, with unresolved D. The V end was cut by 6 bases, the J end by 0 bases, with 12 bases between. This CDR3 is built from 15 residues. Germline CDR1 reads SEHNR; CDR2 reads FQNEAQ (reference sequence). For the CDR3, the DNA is TGTGCCAGCAGTCCCACTTTGGGTAGCAATCAGCCCCAGCATTTT. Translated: CASSPTLGSNQPQHF.